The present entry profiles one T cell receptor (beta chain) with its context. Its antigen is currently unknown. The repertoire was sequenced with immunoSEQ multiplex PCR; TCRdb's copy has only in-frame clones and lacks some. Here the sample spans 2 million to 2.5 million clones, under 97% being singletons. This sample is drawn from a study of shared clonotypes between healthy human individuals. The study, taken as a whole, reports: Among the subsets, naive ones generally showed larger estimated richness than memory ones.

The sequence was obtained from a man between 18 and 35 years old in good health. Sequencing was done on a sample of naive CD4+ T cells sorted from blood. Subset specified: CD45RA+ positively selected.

CDR3 sequence (DNA): TGTGCCAGCAGCGCGCGGACGTCCGGGGATGAAAAACTGTTTTTT. It encodes CASSARTSGDEKLFF. The genes are TRBV5-5 and TRBJ1-4; D unclear. Germline V CDR1 and CDR2: SGHKS, YYEKEE (reference sequence). Trimming took off 4 bases at V and 6 bases at J, with 16 bases between the two ends. The CDR3 has 15 amino acids.